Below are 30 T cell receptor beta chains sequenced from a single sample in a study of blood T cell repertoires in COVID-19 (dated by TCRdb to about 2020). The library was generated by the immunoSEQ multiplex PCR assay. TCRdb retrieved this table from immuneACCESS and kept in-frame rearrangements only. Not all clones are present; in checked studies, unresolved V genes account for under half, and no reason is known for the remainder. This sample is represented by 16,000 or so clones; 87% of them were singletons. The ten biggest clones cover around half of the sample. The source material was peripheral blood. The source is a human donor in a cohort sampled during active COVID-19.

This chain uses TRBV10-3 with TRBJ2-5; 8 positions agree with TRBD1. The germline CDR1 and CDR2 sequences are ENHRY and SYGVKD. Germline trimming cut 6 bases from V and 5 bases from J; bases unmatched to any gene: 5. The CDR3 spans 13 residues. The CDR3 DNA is TGTGCCATCAGCGCTGACAGGGGTGAGACCCAGTACTTC. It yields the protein CAISADRGETQYF.

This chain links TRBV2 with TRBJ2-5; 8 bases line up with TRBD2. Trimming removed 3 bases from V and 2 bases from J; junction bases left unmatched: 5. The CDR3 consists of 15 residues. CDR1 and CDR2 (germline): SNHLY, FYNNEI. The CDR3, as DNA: TGTGCCAGCAGTGACACGGGGGGGCTTCAAGAGACCCAGTACTTC. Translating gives CASSDTGGLQETQYF.

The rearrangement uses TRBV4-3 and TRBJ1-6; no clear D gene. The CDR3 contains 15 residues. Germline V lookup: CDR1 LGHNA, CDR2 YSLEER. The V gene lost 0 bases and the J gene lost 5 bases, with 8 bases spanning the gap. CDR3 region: CASSQDTSNNSPLHF. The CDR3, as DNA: TGCGCCAGCAGCCAAGATACAAGTAATAATTCACCCCTCCACTTT.

CDR3 DNA: TGTGCCAGCAGGGGGTTTCGGGACTCTGGAAACACCATATATTTT. Translated: CASRGFRDSGNTIYF. The chain uses TRBV2 and TRBJ1-3; D remains ambiguous. Trimming took off 6 bases at V and 0 bases at J, with 12 bases between the two ends. The CDR3 runs to 15 residues. Germline V lookup: CDR1 SNHLY, CDR2 FYNNEI.

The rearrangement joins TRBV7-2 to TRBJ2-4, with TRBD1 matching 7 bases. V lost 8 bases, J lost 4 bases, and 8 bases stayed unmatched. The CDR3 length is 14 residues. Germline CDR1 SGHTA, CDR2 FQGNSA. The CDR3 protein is CASAIPGQKNIQYF. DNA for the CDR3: TGTGCCAGCGCCATACCGGGACAGAAAAACATTCAGTACTTC. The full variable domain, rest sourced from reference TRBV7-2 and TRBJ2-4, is GAGVSQSPSNKVTEKGKDVELRCDPISGHTALYWYRQSLGQGLEFLIYFQGNSAPDKSGLPSDRFSAERTGGSVSTLTIQRTQQEDSAVYLCASAIPGQKNIQYFGAGTRLSVL.

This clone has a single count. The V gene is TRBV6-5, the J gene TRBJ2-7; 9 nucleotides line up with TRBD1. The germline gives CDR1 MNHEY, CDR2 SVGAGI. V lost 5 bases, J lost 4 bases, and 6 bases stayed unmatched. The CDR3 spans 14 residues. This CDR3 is CASSPPGQGYEQYF. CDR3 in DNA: TGTGCCAGCAGTCCCCCGGGACAGGGATACGAGCAGTACTTC.

The CDR3 coding sequence is TGTGCAAGTCGCTTAGCGCGCGGGGTACTAGCCAAAAACATTCAGTACTTC. This encodes CASRLARGVLAKNIQYF. The chain employs TRBV12-2 and TRBJ2-4; TRBD2 reflects the table's D call only, with no check against the DNA. TRBV12-2 is recorded as a pseudogene. The length of the CDR3 is 17 residues.

The CDR3 nucleotides are TGTGCCAGCAGCCGCGGGGGTACTTCTAGCACAGATACGCAGTATTTT. Protein product: CASSRGGTSSTDTQYF. The V gene is TRBV6-6, the J gene TRBJ2-3; 7 bases align to TRBD2. Germline assignment: CDR1 MNHNY and CDR2 SVGAGI (reference sequence). With V trimmed by 6 bases and J by 0 bases, 9 bases remained unmatched. The CDR3 is 16 amino acids.

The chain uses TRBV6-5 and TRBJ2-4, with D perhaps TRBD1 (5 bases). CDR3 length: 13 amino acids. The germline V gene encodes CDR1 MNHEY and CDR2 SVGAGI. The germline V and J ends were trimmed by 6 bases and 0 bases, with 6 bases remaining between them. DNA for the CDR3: TGTGCCAGCAGGCAGGGAGCCAAAAACATTCAGTACTTC. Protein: CASRQGAKNIQYF.

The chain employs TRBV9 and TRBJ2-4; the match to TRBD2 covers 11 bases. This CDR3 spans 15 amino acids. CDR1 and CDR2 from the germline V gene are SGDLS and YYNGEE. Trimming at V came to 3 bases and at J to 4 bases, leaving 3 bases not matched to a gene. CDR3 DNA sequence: TGTGCCAGCAGCGGAGGACTAGCGGGTAAAAACATTCAGTACTTC. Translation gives CASSGGLAGKNIQYF.

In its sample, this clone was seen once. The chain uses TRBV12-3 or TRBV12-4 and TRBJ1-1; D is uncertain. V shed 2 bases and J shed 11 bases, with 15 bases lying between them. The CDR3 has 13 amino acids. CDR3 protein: CASSLIVGGQAFF. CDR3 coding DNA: TGTGCCAGCAGTTTAATCGTAGGAGGGCAGGCTTTCTTT.

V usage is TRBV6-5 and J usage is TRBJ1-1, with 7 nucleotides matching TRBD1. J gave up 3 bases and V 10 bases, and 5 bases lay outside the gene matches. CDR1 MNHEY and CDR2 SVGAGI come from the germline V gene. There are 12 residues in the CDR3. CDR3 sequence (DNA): TGTGCCACCTCCAGGGGGGACACTGAAGCTTTCTTT. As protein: CATSRGDTEAFF.

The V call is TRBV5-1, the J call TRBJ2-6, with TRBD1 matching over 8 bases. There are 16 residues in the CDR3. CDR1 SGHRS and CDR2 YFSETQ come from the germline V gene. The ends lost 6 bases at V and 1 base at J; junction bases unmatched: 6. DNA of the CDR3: TGCGCCAGCACGGACAGGGCCGGTTCTGGGGCCAACGTCCTGACTTTC. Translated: CASTDRAGSGANVLTF.

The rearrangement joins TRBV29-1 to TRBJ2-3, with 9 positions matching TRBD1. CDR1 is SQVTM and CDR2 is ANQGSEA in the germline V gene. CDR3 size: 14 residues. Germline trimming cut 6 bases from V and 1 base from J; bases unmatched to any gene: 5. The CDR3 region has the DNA TGCAGCGTAGAAAGACAGGGGGGCACAGATACGCAGTATTTT. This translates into CSVERQGGTDTQYF.

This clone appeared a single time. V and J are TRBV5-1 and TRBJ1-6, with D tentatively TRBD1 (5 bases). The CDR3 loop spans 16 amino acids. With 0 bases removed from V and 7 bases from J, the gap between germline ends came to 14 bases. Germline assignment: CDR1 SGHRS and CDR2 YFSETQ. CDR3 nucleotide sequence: TGCGCCAGCAGCTTGGAGACAGCGTTTGAGAATTCACCCCTCCACTTT. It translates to CASSLETAFENSPLHF.

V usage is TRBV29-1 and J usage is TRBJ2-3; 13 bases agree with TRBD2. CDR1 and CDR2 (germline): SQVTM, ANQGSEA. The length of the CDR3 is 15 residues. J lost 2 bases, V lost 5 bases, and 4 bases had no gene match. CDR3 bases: TGCAGCGTTTCCGGGACTAGCGGGGACACAGATACGCAGTATTTT. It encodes CSVSGTSGDTDTQYF.

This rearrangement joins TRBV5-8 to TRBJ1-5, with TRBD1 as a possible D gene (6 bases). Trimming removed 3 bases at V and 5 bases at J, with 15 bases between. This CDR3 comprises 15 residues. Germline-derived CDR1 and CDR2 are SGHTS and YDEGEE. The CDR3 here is CASSWIRGKDQPQHF. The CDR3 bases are TGTGCCAGCAGCTGGATCAGGGGCAAGGATCAGCCCCAGCATTTT.

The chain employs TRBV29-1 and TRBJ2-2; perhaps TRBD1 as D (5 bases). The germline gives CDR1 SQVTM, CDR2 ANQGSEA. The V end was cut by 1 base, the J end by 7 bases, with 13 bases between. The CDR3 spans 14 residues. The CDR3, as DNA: TGCAGCGTTGAAGGTCTAGGGGTGGTCGGGGAGCTGTTTTTT. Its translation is CSVEGLGVVGELFF.

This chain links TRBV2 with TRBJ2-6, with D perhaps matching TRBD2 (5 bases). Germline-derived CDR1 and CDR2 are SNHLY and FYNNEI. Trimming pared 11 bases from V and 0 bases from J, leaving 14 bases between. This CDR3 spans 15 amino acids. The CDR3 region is CAVGFRGSGANVLTF. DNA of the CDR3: TGTGCCGTTGGGTTCCGGGGCTCTGGGGCCAACGTCCTGACTTTC.

The CDR3 DNA is TGTGCCAGCAGCAGGGAGACAGGCTACTCCTACGAGCAGTACTTC. This sequence encodes CASSRETGYSYEQYF. The rearrangement uses TRBV2 and TRBJ2-7, with D perhaps TRBD1 (6 bases). CDR3 length: 15 residues. The germline V gene encodes CDR1 SNHLY and CDR2 FYNNEI. V was shortened by 6 bases and J by 0 bases, with 15 bases between the two germline ends.

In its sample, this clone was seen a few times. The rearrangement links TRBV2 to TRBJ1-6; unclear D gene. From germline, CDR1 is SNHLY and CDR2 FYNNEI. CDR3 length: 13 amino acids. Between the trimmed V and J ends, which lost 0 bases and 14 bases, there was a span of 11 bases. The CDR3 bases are TGTGCCAGCAGTGAAGCAGGAGGACGATCCCTCCACTTT. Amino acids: CASSEAGGRSLHF.

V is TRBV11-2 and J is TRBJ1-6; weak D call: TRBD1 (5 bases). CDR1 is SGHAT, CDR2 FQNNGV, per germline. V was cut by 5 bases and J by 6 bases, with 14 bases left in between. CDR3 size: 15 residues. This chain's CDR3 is CASSLLGRGNSPLHF. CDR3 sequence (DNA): TGTGCCAGCAGCCTGCTGGGGCGCGGTAATTCACCCCTCCACTTT.

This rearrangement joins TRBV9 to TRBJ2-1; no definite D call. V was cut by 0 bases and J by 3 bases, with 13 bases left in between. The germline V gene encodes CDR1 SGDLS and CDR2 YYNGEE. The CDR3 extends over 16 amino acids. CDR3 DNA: TGTGCCAGCAGCGTAGATGTGCGGCTTAGCTACAATGAGCAGTTCTTC. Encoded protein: CASSVDVRLSYNEQFF.

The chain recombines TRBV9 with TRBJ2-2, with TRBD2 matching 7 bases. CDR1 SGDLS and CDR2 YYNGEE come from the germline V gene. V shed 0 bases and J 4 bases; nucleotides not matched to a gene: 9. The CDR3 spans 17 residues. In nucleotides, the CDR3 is TGTGCCAGCAGCGTAGGAGGGGAATTAGCGGGCACCGGGGAGCTGTTTTTT. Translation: CASSVGGELAGTGELFF.

CDR3 coding DNA: TGTGCCTGGAGTGTCTCCCTAGACTACGAGCAGTACTTC. Translating it yields CAWSVSLDYEQYF. The V and J genes are TRBV30 and TRBJ2-7; D gene ambiguous. V was shortened by 0 bases and J by 3 bases, with 9 bases between the two germline ends. The CDR3 totals 13 residues. CDR1 and CDR2 from the germline V gene are GTSNPN and SVGIG (reference sequence).

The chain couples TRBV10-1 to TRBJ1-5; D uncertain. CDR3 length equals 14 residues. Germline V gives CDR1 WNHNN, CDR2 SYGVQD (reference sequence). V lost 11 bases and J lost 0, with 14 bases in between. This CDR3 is CAVRSGDSNQPQHF. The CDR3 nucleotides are TGCGCCGTCCGGAGCGGTGATAGCAATCAGCCCCAGCATTTT.

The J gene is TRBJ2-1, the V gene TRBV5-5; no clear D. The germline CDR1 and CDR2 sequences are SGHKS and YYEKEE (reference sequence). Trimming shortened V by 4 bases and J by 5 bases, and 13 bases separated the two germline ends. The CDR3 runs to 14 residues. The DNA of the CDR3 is TGTGCCAGCAGCCCGGCGGTGACCAACAATGAGCAGTTCTTC. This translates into CASSPAVTNNEQFF.

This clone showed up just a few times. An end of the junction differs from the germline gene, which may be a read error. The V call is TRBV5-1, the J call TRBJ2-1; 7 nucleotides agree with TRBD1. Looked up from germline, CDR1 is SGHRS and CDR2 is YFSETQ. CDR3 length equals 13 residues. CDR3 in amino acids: CASSDSLQGHRVF. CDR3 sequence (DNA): TGCGCCAGCAGCGACAGCTTACAGGGGCACAGGGTCTTC.

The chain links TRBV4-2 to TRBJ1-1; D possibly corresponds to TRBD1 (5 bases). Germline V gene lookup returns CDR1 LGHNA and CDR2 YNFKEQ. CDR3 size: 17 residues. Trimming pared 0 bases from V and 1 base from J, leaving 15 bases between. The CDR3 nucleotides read TGTGCCAGCAGCCAAGATTCCGCGGGGGGAGGGAACACTGAAGCTTTCTTT. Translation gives CASSQDSAGGGNTEAFF.

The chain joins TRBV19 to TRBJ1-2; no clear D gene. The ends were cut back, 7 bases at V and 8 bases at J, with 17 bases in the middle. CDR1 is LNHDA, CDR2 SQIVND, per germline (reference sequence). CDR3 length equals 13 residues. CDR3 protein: CASTTPQAYGYTF. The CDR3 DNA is TGTGCCAGTACCACGCCCCAAGCTTACGGCTACACCTTC.